The clone carrying this T cell receptor beta chain was seen ten or more times. Antigen unknown. A much larger clone is a single base away; this may be a read error. Inclusion characteristics of ophthalmopathy patients comprised a Clinical Activity Score of at least 3, a NOSPECS grade of at least 4, and duration under 3 months. Germline V gene sequence: CDR1 MDHEN, CDR2 SYDVKM. This CDR3 has 14 residues. RNA transcripts gave rise to amplified TCR beta CDR3 regions. HTBI primers were employed in a first-round RT-PCR of the TCR CDR3. TCRdb reprocessed the multiplex PCR reads via MiXCR and lists one record per CDR3 protein. The table shows 550,000 to 700,000 distinct CDR3 sequences, with under 15% occurring only once. This sample was taken from a study of T cells in Graves' hyperthyroidism and ophthalmopathy. Points from the study as a whole: Most thyroid clonotypes that were expanded above 0.001 also turned up in blood.

The sequenced sample was blood. This receptor was taken from a woman aged 40 to 55 with Graves' ophthalmopathy. This sequence joins TRBV28 and TRBJ2-2; a possible D gene is TRBD1 (6 bases). CDR3 nucleotides: TGTGCCAGCAAGGGGGTACGAAACACCGGGGAGCTGTGTTTT. This sequence encodes CASKGVRNTGELCF.